The next 10 T cell receptor beta chains were all read from a single sample in a study of blood T cells in healthy people across ages. PCR was performed a second time for about 7 to 11 cycles using a sample-barcoded 5' primer and a J-beta primer mix. Each CDR3 protein is one row after TCRdb ran MiXCR on the 5' RACE reads. The sample includes approximately 1,000,000 distinct CDR3 sequences, under 40% seen only once; the top ten take around 13%. The sample consisted of blood. These receptors originate from a young man in good health.

The gene calls are TRBV5-4 and TRBJ1-1; 11 nucleotides align to TRBD1. Germline-derived CDR1 and CDR2 are SGHNT and YYREEE (reference sequence). CDR3 length: 15 amino acids. J was trimmed by 4 bases and V by 0 bases; bases with no gene match: 2. This CDR3 reads CASSLGGTGGTEAFF. The DNA of the CDR3 is TGTGCCAGCAGCTTGGGAGGGACAGGGGGCACTGAAGCTTTCTTT.

The rearrangement uses TRBV12-3 or TRBV12-4 and TRBJ2-3; the D call may be TRBD1 or TRBD2 (6 bases each). V was clipped by 6 bases and J by 4 bases, with 20 bases between them. The CDR3 has 16 amino acids. CDR3 sequence: CASSLRGAVSADTQYF. Written as DNA, the CDR3 is TGTGCCAGCAGCCTAAGGGGGGCCGTCAGCGCAGATACGCAGTATTTT.

V and J are TRBV4-2 and TRBJ2-2; possibly TRBD1 for D (6 bases). Germline CDR1 reads LGHNA; CDR2 reads YNFKEQ. CDR3 size: 17 residues. Trimming cost V 3 bases and J 7 bases, with 21 bases left between them. CDR3 amino acids: CASSHEPGQAYGGELFF. The DNA for the CDR3 is TGTGCCAGCAGCCATGAGCCGGGACAAGCTTATGGCGGGGAGCTGTTTTTT.

The chain recombines TRBV21-1 with TRBJ2-3; the table's D call of TRBD2 was not tested on the DNA. TRBV21-1 is shown as a pseudogene. This CDR3 region has 15 residues. The DNA of the CDR3 is TGTGCCAGCAGCCCGCGGGGGGCCCGGCAAGATACGCAGTATTTT. It specifies CASSPRGARQDTQYF.

The chain employs TRBV25-1 and TRBJ1-2; no clear D gene. The germline V gene encodes CDR1 MGHDK and CDR2 SYGVNS. CDR3 length equals 11 residues. The V and J ends lost 3 bases and 7 bases respectively, with 6 bases between them. CDR3 loop: CASSDTGGYTF. The DNA for the CDR3 is TGTGCCAGCAGTGACACCGGTGGCTACACCTTC.

This clonotype was seen a handful of times. This rearrangement joins TRBV6-1 to TRBJ2-7; TRBD1 or TRBD2 may be the D gene (5 bases each). V was clipped by 8 bases and J by 2 bases, with 16 bases between them. Germline V lookup: CDR1 MNHNS, CDR2 SASEGT. This CDR3 spans 14 amino acids. In DNA form, the CDR3 reads TGTGCCAGCCAAACCCGGGGACCGACCTACGAGCAGTACTTC. This translates into CASQTRGPTYEQYF.

The table lists this clonotype with a few counts. The V gene is TRBV6-6, the J gene TRBJ1-5; 9 bases match TRBD1. The CDR3 runs 16 residues. V lost 2 bases to trimming and J lost 6 bases; unmatched junction nucleotides: 8. Per germline, CDR1 MNHNY and CDR2 SVGAGI (reference sequence). The CDR3 sequence: CASSYVGQGRGQPQHF. The CDR3 coding sequence is TGTGCCAGCAGTTACGTGGGACAGGGAAGGGGTCAGCCCCAGCATTTT.

In nucleotides, the CDR3 is TGCAGTGCGCCCAGGGGCGGGCTCACGGCCCAGCATTTT. Amino acid sequence: CSAPRGGLTAQHF. The chain combines TRBV20-1 with TRBJ1-5; D might be TRBD1 (6 bases). The V gene lost 6 bases and the J gene lost 11 bases, with 20 bases spanning the gap. Germline CDR1 reads DFQATT; CDR2 reads SNEGSKA (reference sequence). The CDR3 is made up of 13 amino acids.

This clonotype occurred a few times. The chain carries TRBV2 and TRBJ1-2; 7 bases are a match to TRBD1. Germline V gene data show CDR1 as SNHLY and CDR2 as FYNNEI. The CDR3 sequence is 13 residues long. Losses at the gene ends were 8 bases for V and 6 bases for J; bases not matched to a gene: 9. Here the CDR3 DNA reads TGTGCCAGCCTGGGAGGGGGCGAAAATGGCTACACCTTC. Amino acid sequence: CASLGGGENGYTF.

This clonotype was counted many times. The chain has TRBV4-3 and TRBJ2-1, with 9 bases matching TRBD2. This CDR3 contains 16 residues. Trimming at V came to 0 bases and at J to 4 bases, leaving 4 bases not matched to a gene. Germline values: CDR1 LGHNA, CDR2 YSLEER. Here the CDR3 DNA reads TGCGCCAGCAGCCAAGATAGGCGGGGGGGTTACAATGAGCAGTTCTTC. Its translation: CASSQDRRGGYNEQFF.